A selection of T cell receptor beta chains follows, all from one sample in a study of spatial heterogeneity in lung cancer. TCRdb itself ran the 5' RACE reads through MiXCR, one entry per CDR3 protein. The data show several thousand distinct CDR3 sequences, with roughly 4% seen just once and 20% to 25% held by the top ten. This specimen was lung tumor tissue, taken at surgery. The receptor set was obtained from a female donor with early-stage non-small cell lung cancer. Both conserved end residues are part of each CDR3. D genes are given only for firm matches. Some rows mark clone size as missing; the rest say once, few, many or name a class of expanded clone.

J gene: TRBJ1-1
V gene: TRBV3-1
D gene: NA
clone size: many
CDR3 protein: CASTRRTENTEAFF
CDR3 DNA: TGTGCCAGCACCCGAAGGACGGAGAACACTGAAGCTTTCTTT

J gene: TRBJ2-7
V gene: TRBV29-1
D gene: NA
clone size: medium-sized
CDR3 protein: CSVVKAMTAPSYEQYF
CDR3 DNA: TGCAGCGTTGTAAAGGCCATGACAGCACCCTCCTACGAGCAGTACTTC

J gene: TRBJ1-5
V gene: TRBV18
D gene: NA
clone size: many
CDR3 protein: CASSEGPHSNQPQHF
CDR3 DNA: TGTGCCAGCTCAGAGGGCCCGCACAGCAATCAGCCCCAGCATTTT

J gene: TRBJ2-7
V gene: TRBV11-3
D gene: TRBD2
clone size: many
CDR3 protein: CASSLSGGLAFEQYF
CDR3 DNA: TGTGCCAGCAGCTTATCGGGGGGACTAGCGTTCGAGCAGTACTTC

J gene: TRBJ1-5
V gene: TRBV18
D gene: NA
clone size: many
CDR3 protein: CASSLAGANQPQHF
CDR3 DNA: TGTGCCAGCTCACTTGCGGGGGCCAATCAGCCCCAGCATTTT

J gene: TRBJ2-7
V gene: TRBV30
D gene: NA
clone size: medium-sized
CDR3 protein: CAWSTGPDEQYF
CDR3 DNA: TGTGCCTGGAGTACGGGACCGGACGAGCAGTACTTC

J gene: TRBJ2-1
V gene: TRBV10-2
D gene: TRBD2
clone size: few
CDR3 protein: CASSEGTSGSASSYNEQFF
CDR3 DNA: TGCGCCAGCAGTGAGGGGACTAGCGGGAGCGCTAGCTCCTACAATGAGCAGTTCTTC

J gene: TRBJ1-6
V gene: TRBV20-1
D gene: NA
clone size: medium-sized
CDR3 protein: CSARDDGTNSPLHF
CDR3 DNA: TGCAGTGCTAGAGACGACGGCACTAATTCACCCCTCCACTTT

J gene: TRBJ2-7
V gene: TRBV12-3/TRBV12-4
D gene: NA
clone size: many
CDR3 protein: CASSLGLPYEQYF
CDR3 DNA: TGTGCCAGCAGCCTGGGACTTCCCTACGAGCAGTACTTC

J gene: TRBJ1-5
V gene: TRBV12-3/TRBV12-4
D gene: NA
clone size: medium-sized
CDR3 protein: CASSLSRGLSNQPQHF
CDR3 DNA: TGTGCCAGCAGTTTATCCCGTGGGTTGAGCAATCAGCCCCAGCATTTT

J gene: TRBJ1-5
V gene: TRBV7-9
D gene: NA
clone size: medium-sized
CDR3 protein: CASSLGVRQPQHF
CDR3 DNA: TGTGCCAGCAGCTTAGGGGTTCGACAGCCCCAGCATTTT

J gene: TRBJ2-3
V gene: TRBV10-3
D gene: NA
clone size: medium-sized
CDR3 protein: CAISESQQPSTDTQYF
CDR3 DNA: TGTGCCATCAGTGAGAGCCAGCAGCCTTCCACAGATACGCAGTATTTT

J gene: TRBJ1-6
V gene: TRBV5-1
D gene: NA
clone size: many
CDR3 protein: CASSLAERAGTLHF
CDR3 DNA: TGCGCCAGCAGCTTGGCTGAGAGGGCCGGTACCCTCCACTTT

J gene: TRBJ2-5
V gene: TRBV5-1
D gene: TRBD2
clone size: medium-sized
CDR3 protein: CASSLTSGTQTQYF
CDR3 DNA: TGCGCCAGCAGCTTAACTAGCGGGACGCAGACCCAGTACTTC

J gene: TRBJ1-1
V gene: TRBV6-1
D gene: NA
clone size: medium-sized
CDR3 protein: CASTRVLNTEAFF
CDR3 DNA: TGTGCCAGCACAAGGGTCTTGAACACTGAAGCTTTCTTT

J gene: TRBJ2-2
V gene: TRBV24-1
D gene: NA
clone size: medium-sized
CDR3 protein: CATSDRTSNTGELFF
CDR3 DNA: TGTGCCACCAGTGACCGAACATCGAACACCGGGGAGCTGTTTTTT

J gene: TRBJ2-3
V gene: TRBV28
D gene: NA
clone size: medium-sized
CDR3 protein: CASSSTFRGSADTQYF
CDR3 DNA: TGTGCCAGCAGTTCCACCTTCAGGGGTTCCGCAGATACGCAGTATTTT

J gene: TRBJ2-2
V gene: TRBV10-3
D gene: NA
clone size: many
CDR3 protein: CAISGERDTGELFF
CDR3 DNA: TGTGCCATCAGTGGAGAGAGGGACACCGGGGAGCTGTTTTTT

J gene: TRBJ2-3
V gene: TRBV24-1
D gene: NA
clone size: large
CDR3 protein: CATSGAGGPDTQYF
CDR3 DNA: TGTGCCACCAGTGGAGCGGGTGGGCCAGATACGCAGTATTTT

J gene: TRBJ2-2
V gene: TRBV28
D gene: TRBD1
clone size: large
CDR3 protein: CASSLPSDRASGELFF
CDR3 DNA: TGTGCCAGCAGTCTCCCCTCCGACAGGGCTAGCGGGGAGCTGTTTTTT

J gene: TRBJ2-7
V gene: TRBV29-1
D gene: NA
clone size: many
CDR3 protein: CSVHTTGLARLDYEQYF
CDR3 DNA: TGCAGCGTGCATACGACGGGACTGGCCAGGTTGGACTACGAGCAGTACTTC

J gene: TRBJ1-1
V gene: TRBV5-1
D gene: NA
clone size: many
CDR3 protein: CASSSGGGSMNTEAFF
CDR3 DNA: TGCGCCAGCAGCTCGGGGGGGGGGTCGATGAACACTGAAGCTTTCTTT

J gene: TRBJ2-5
V gene: TRBV5-1
D gene: NA
clone size: many
CDR3 protein: CASSLQVEETQYF
CDR3 DNA: TGCGCCAGCAGTTTACAGGTGGAAGAGACCCAGTACTTC

J gene: TRBJ2-6
V gene: TRBV27
D gene: TRBD2
clone size: medium-sized
CDR3 protein: CASSLWQGGAGANVLTF
CDR3 DNA: TGTGCCAGCTCCCTTTGGCAGGGAGGGGCTGGGGCCAACGTCCTGACTTTC

J gene: TRBJ2-5
V gene: TRBV2
D gene: NA
clone size: large
CDR3 protein: CASSEGPGSETQYF
CDR3 DNA: TGTGCCAGCAGTGAAGGCCCGGGGTCGGAGACCCAGTACTTC

J gene: TRBJ1-3
V gene: TRBV20-1
D gene: NA
clone size: medium-sized
CDR3 protein: CSARASNTIYF
CDR3 DNA: TGCAGTGCTAGGGCGTCAAACACCATATATTTT

J gene: TRBJ2-5
V gene: TRBV13
D gene: TRBD2
clone size: few
CDR3 protein: CASSLGLAEGQETQYF
CDR3 DNA: TGTGCCAGCAGCTTAGGACTAGCGGAGGGTCAAGAGACCCAGTACTTC

J gene: TRBJ2-1
V gene: TRBV11-3
D gene: TRBD2
clone size: many
CDR3 protein: CASKGGAGGTEQFF
CDR3 DNA: TGTGCCAGCAAGGGTGGTGCGGGAGGGACTGAGCAGTTCTTC

J gene: TRBJ2-1
V gene: TRBV12-3/TRBV12-4
D gene: TRBD1
clone size: many
CDR3 protein: CASSSQQGNEQFF
CDR3 DNA: TGTGCCAGCAGTTCACAACAGGGGAATGAGCAGTTCTTC

J gene: TRBJ2-1
V gene: TRBV20-1
D gene: TRBD2
clone size: many
CDR3 protein: CSASPSLADLYNEQFF
CDR3 DNA: TGCAGTGCTAGCCCGTCACTAGCGGACCTCTACAATGAGCAGTTCTTC

J gene: TRBJ2-2
V gene: TRBV28
D gene: NA
clone size: medium-sized
CDR3 protein: CASLLRRGSGQLNTGELFF
CDR3 DNA: TGTGCCAGCCTCCTCCGAAGGGGTAGCGGCCAACTGAACACCGGGGAGCTGTTTTTT

J gene: TRBJ2-6
V gene: TRBV9
D gene: NA
clone size: medium-sized
CDR3 protein: CASSVEEGVYSGANVLTF
CDR3 DNA: TGTGCCAGCAGCGTAGAGGAGGGAGTGTACTCTGGGGCCAACGTCCTGACTTTC

J gene: TRBJ2-2
V gene: TRBV10-2
D gene: NA
clone size: many
CDR3 protein: CASSATSPNTGELFF
CDR3 DNA: TGCGCCAGCAGTGCTACTAGCCCGAACACCGGGGAGCTGTTTTTT

J gene: TRBJ2-3
V gene: TRBV7-8
D gene: NA
clone size: many
CDR3 protein: CASSFTGRLLTDTQYF
CDR3 DNA: TGTGCCAGCAGCTTTACAGGGCGCCTTCTCACAGATACGCAGTATTTT

J gene: TRBJ2-1
V gene: TRBV5-1
D gene: NA
clone size: many
CDR3 protein: CASSLGTSIYNEQFF
CDR3 DNA: TGCGCCAGCAGCTTGGGTACCTCCATCTACAATGAGCAGTTCTTC

J gene: TRBJ2-2
V gene: TRBV5-1
D gene: NA
clone size: medium-sized
CDR3 protein: CASSLGGAHTGELFF
CDR3 DNA: TGCGCCAGCAGCTTGGGGGGCGCGCACACCGGGGAGCTGTTTTTT

J gene: TRBJ1-1
V gene: TRBV30
D gene: NA
clone size: medium-sized
CDR3 protein: CAWSVAVNTEAFF
CDR3 DNA: TGTGCCTGGAGTGTAGCGGTGAACACTGAAGCTTTCTTT

J gene: TRBJ2-7
V gene: TRBV18
D gene: NA
clone size: many
CDR3 protein: CASSPSPQGGEQYF
CDR3 DNA: TGTGCCAGCTCACCAAGTCCCCAGGGAGGCGAGCAGTACTTC

J gene: TRBJ2-1
V gene: TRBV12-3/TRBV12-4
D gene: NA
clone size: many
CDR3 protein: CASSLSSSYLYNEQFF
CDR3 DNA: TGTGCCAGCAGTTTAAGTTCCAGTTACCTATACAATGAGCAGTTCTTC

J gene: TRBJ2-6
V gene: TRBV14
D gene: NA
clone size: many
CDR3 protein: CASSQQGPGANVLTF
CDR3 DNA: TGTGCCAGCAGCCAACAGGGTCCTGGGGCCAACGTCCTGACTTTC

J gene: TRBJ2-1
V gene: TRBV9
D gene: NA
clone size: few
CDR3 protein: CASSVGGIEGNEQFF
CDR3 DNA: TGTGCCAGCAGCGTGGGCGGGATTGAGGGCAATGAGCAGTTCTTC

J gene: TRBJ2-7
V gene: TRBV13
D gene: NA
clone size: many
CDR3 protein: CASSLTGTSYEQYF
CDR3 DNA: TGTGCCAGCAGCTTAACCGGGACCTCCTACGAGCAGTACTTC

J gene: TRBJ2-7
V gene: TRBV5-1
D gene: NA
clone size: medium-sized
CDR3 protein: CASSLNPDSYEQYF
CDR3 DNA: TGCGCCAGCAGCTTGAATCCGGATAGCTACGAGCAGTACTTC

J gene: TRBJ2-1
V gene: TRBV6-1
D gene: NA
clone size: many
CDR3 protein: CASSVVRYNEQFF
CDR3 DNA: TGTGCCAGCAGTGTCGTCAGATACAATGAGCAGTTCTTC

J gene: TRBJ2-1
V gene: TRBV20-1
D gene: NA
clone size: many
CDR3 protein: CSARPLTEYNEQFF
CDR3 DNA: TGCAGTGCTAGACCCCTGACAGAGTACAATGAGCAGTTCTTC

J gene: TRBJ2-1
V gene: TRBV3-1
D gene: TRBD2
clone size: NA
CDR3 protein: CASSPHGLAGNGEQFF
CDR3 DNA: TGTGCCAGCAGCCCCCATGGACTAGCGGGAAACGGTGAGCAGTTCTTC

J gene: TRBJ2-1
V gene: TRBV5-1
D gene: TRBD2
clone size: many
CDR3 protein: CASSLDSGGTDEQFF
CDR3 DNA: TGCGCCAGCAGCTTGGATAGCGGGGGGACGGATGAGCAGTTCTTC

J gene: TRBJ2-4
V gene: TRBV28
D gene: TRBD1
clone size: many
CDR3 protein: CASSPPQGVGNIQYF
CDR3 DNA: TGTGCCAGCAGTCCACCCCAGGGGGTGGGAAACATTCAGTACTTC

J gene: TRBJ1-5
V gene: TRBV27
D gene: NA
clone size: NA
CDR3 protein: CDSSPSSNKNKHF
CDR3 DNA: TGTGACAGCAGTCCTTCTAGCAATAAGAACAAGCATTTT

J gene: TRBJ1-1
V gene: TRBV7-3
D gene: TRBD1
clone size: medium-sized
CDR3 protein: CASSMTGRDTEAFF
CDR3 DNA: TGTGCCAGCAGCATGACAGGGAGGGACACTGAAGCTTTCTTT

J gene: TRBJ2-7
V gene: TRBV18
D gene: NA
clone size: medium-sized
CDR3 protein: CASSPGPDSHEQYF
CDR3 DNA: TGTGCCAGCTCACCGGGACCGGACTCACACGAGCAGTACTTC

J gene: TRBJ1-4
V gene: TRBV5-1
D gene: NA
clone size: NA
CDR3 protein: CERSYGTANNEKMFF
CDR3 DNA: TGCGAAAGAAGCTACGGGACTGCAAATAATGAAAAAATGTTTTTT